This is a list of T cell receptor beta chains from one sample in a study of Graves' ophthalmopathy and Graves' hyperthyroidism. TCRdb analysed the multiplex PCR reads with MiXCR anew, one entry per CDR3 protein. The table lists hundreds of thousands of distinct CDR3 sequences, 22% of them singletons. The sample comprised peripheral blood. The receptors derive from a young woman with stable Graves' hyperthyroidism. Some clones in this sample may be carry-over from other donors' samples. Each CDR3 is given with its conserved first and last residue. The D gene is left open where the match is weak. Size values are once, few and many counts, or a class for expanded clones, and some rows have none.

NA,TRBV2,TRBJ2-5,few,CASSDRRGAGEETQYF,TGTGCCAGCAGTGATCGAAGGGGCGCCGGAGAAGAGACCCAGTACTTC
NA,TRBV6-9,TRBJ1-6,NA,CASSYALNSPLHF,TGTGCCAGCAGTTACGCCCTTAATTCACCCCTCCACTTT
TRBD1,TRBV6-1,TRBJ1-5,many,CASWGQGENQPQHF,TGTGCCAGCTGGGGACAGGGCGAGAATCAGCCCCAGCATTTT
TRBD1,TRBV30,TRBJ2-6,few,CAWTGTGGSGANVLTF,TGTGCCTGGACTGGGACAGGGGGATCTGGGGCCAACGTCCTGACTTTC
NA,TRBV2,TRBJ2-5,many,CASSVTEAYQETQYF,TGTGCCAGCAGTGTTACCGAGGCCTACCAAGAGACCCAGTACTTC
NA,TRBV6-2/TRBV6-3,TRBJ1-1,NA,CASSNTPRNTEAFF,TGTGCCAGCAGTAATACGCCTCGGAACACTGAAGCTTTCTTT
NA,TRBV27,TRBJ1-1,many,CASRLTGLSTEAFF,TGTGCCAGCAGACTGACGGGGTTAAGCACTGAAGCTTTCTTT
TRBD2,TRBV7-9,TRBJ2-4,NA,CASSSGLAGGKSLYQYF,TGTGCCAGCAGCTCCGGACTAGCGGGGGGGAAAAGCCTGTATCAGTACTTC
NA,TRBV27,TRBJ2-5,NA,CASSSYTAETQYF,TGTGCCAGCAGTTCCTACACCGCCGAGACCCAGTACTTC
NA,TRBV20-1,TRBJ1-3,many,CSARGDGGQNTIYF,TGCAGTGCTAGAGGGGACGGTGGGCAAAACACCATATATTTT
NA,TRBV20-1,TRBJ1-5,many,CSAGPQGLESNQPQHF,TGCAGTGCGGGGCCTCAGGGGTTGGAAAGCAATCAGCCCCAGCATTTT
NA,TRBV20-1,TRBJ1-1,many,CSAGGPIDTEAFF,TGCAGTGCCGGGGGGCCGATTGACACTGAAGCTTTCTTT
TRBD1,TRBV4-1,TRBJ1-2,NA,CASSQHRDRGYSNYGYTF,TGCGCCAGCAGCCAACACCGGGACAGGGGATATTCTAACTATGGCTACACCTTC
NA,TRBV7-9,TRBJ1-2,NA,CASSGRLGAGYTF,TGTGCCAGCAGCGGAAGACTTGGGGCTGGCTACACCTTC
NA,TRBV29-1,TRBJ1-5,many,CSVVVGAGVQPQHF,TGCAGCGTTGTGGTCGGGGCTGGGGTCCAGCCCCAGCATTTT
NA,TRBV3-1,TRBJ1-6,NA,CASSQNRANSPLHF,TGTGCCAGCAGCCAAAATCGGGCAAATTCACCCCTCCACTTT
NA,TRBV10-3,TRBJ2-5,NA,CAISERSLNPQETQYF,TGTGCCATCAGTGAGAGGAGCTTAAACCCCCAAGAGACCCAGTACTTC
NA,TRBV2,TRBJ1-5,few,CASGPASNQPQHF,TGTGCCAGCGGTCCCGCCTCCAATCAGCCCCAGCATTTT
NA,TRBV7-6,TRBJ1-1,NA,CASSLALGVGTEAFF,TGTGCCAGCAGCTTAGCGCTGGGGGTCGGAACTGAAGCTTTCTTT
NA,TRBV30,TRBJ1-2,few,CAWGDLGPSYTF,TGTGCCTGGGGGGACCTCGGGCCCTCCTACACCTTC
TRBD1,TRBV19,TRBJ1-2,NA,CASSEIYRGSSTF,TGTGCCAGTAGTGAGATCTACAGGGGGTCAAGCACCTTC
NA,TRBV27,TRBJ2-7,many,CASSPMRASPYSYEQYF,TGTGCCAGCAGTCCGATGAGAGCTAGCCCCTACTCCTACGAGCAGTACTTC
TRBD1,TRBV19,TRBJ2-3,NA,CASSTSTGGDTQYF,TGTGCCAGTAGTACCTCGACAGGGGGAGATACGCAGTATTTT
TRBD1,TRBV6-2/TRBV6-3,TRBJ1-2,few,CASSYSGTGASWGYSYTF,TGTGCCAGCAGCTACTCCGGGACAGGGGCGTCCTGGGGCTATAGCTACACCTTC
NA,TRBV20-1,TRBJ1-2,many,CSAYPDIYGYTF,TGCAGTGCCTATCCCGATATATATGGCTACACCTTC
NA,TRBV27,TRBJ2-7,many,CARGGTANYEQYF,TGTGCCAGGGGTGGGACGGCGAACTACGAGCAGTACTTC
NA,TRBV15,TRBJ1-1,NA,CATSRDNGVNTEAFF,TGTGCCACCAGCAGAGATAATGGGGTTAACACTGAAGCTTTCTTT
TRBD1,TRBV5-1,TRBJ1-1,NA,CASSLEPRGPYPEAFF,TGCGCCAGCAGCTTGGAGCCCAGGGGGCCCTACCCTGAAGCTTTCTTT
NA,TRBV5-6,TRBJ1-2,NA,CASSFGADGYTF,TGTGCCAGCAGCTTCGGCGCGGATGGCTACACCTTC
NA,TRBV3-1,TRBJ2-7,NA,CASSQVDSYEQYF,TGTGCCAGCAGCCAAGTTGATAGCTACGAGCAGTACTTC
TRBD1,TRBV29-1,TRBJ1-1,many,CSVRRDRGESTEAFF,TGCAGCGTCCGCCGGGACAGGGGGGAGAGCACTGAAGCTTTCTTT
TRBD2,TRBV20-1,TRBJ2-7,many,CSARDLGTSYEQYF,TGCAGTGCTAGAGATTTGGGGACTAGCTACGAGCAGTACTTC
NA,TRBV5-1,TRBJ2-7,many,CASSLYRNSYEQYF,TGCGCCAGCAGCCTGTACAGGAATTCCTACGAGCAGTACTTC
NA,TRBV30,TRBJ1-6,NA,CAWNGGNSPLHF,TGTGCCTGGAACGGAGGTAATTCACCCCTCCACTTT
NA,TRBV6-1,TRBJ1-2,many,CASTKPDSRSGYTF,TGTGCCAGCACCAAGCCGGACAGCCGCTCTGGCTACACCTTC
NA,TRBV6-1,TRBJ1-5,NA,CASSAGPQGSNQPQHF,TGTGCCAGCAGTGCCGGGCCCCAGGGTAGCAATCAGCCCCAGCATTTT
NA,TRBV20-1,TRBJ1-2,many,CSARVRGGLGGYTF,TGCAGTGCTAGGGTTCGCGGGGGGCTCGGGGGCTACACCTTC
NA,TRBV6-5,TRBJ1-6,many,CASSYSGQDNSPLHF,TGTGCCAGCAGTTACTCGGGACAAGATAATTCACCCCTCCACTTT
NA,TRBV12-3/TRBV12-4,TRBJ1-6,many,CASSLQGHNSPLHF,TGTGCCAGCAGTCTACAGGGACATAATTCACCCCTCCACTTT
NA,TRBV15,TRBJ2-5,many,CATSRVGQQETQYF,TGTGCCACCAGCAGAGTAGGGCAACAAGAGACCCAGTACTTC
NA,TRBV6-1,TRBJ1-1,NA,CASATGYTEAFF,TGTGCCAGCGCTACAGGGTACACTGAAGCTTTCTTT
TRBD1,TRBV19,TRBJ2-7,NA,CASSILDRVYEQYF,TGTGCCAGTAGTATTTTGGACAGGGTGTACGAGCAGTACTTC
NA,TRBV20-1,TRBJ2-7,many,CSAAGSYAYEQYF,TGCAGTGCTGCAGGGAGCTACGCCTACGAGCAGTACTTC
NA,TRBV12-5,TRBJ1-1,NA,CASGLGGPNTEAFF,TGTGCTAGTGGTTTGGGCGGGCCTAACACTGAAGCTTTCTTT
NA,TRBV2,TRBJ1-1,NA,CASSVQGIEAFF,TGTGCCAGCAGTGTACAGGGTATTGAAGCTTTCTTT